The 4 T cell receptor beta chains presented below share a single source sample, sequenced in a study of blood T cell repertoires in COVID-19. The assay was immunoSEQ multiplex PCR, and TCRdb's table has in-frame clones only and misses some. The sample includes around 110,000 clones, around nine tenths of them seen just once. The sample taken for sequencing was peripheral blood. All receptors come from a woman under 40 with acute or convalescent COVID-19.

The V and J genes are TRBV9 and TRBJ1-6; D might be TRBD1 (5 bases). CDR1 SGDLS and CDR2 YYNGEE come from the germline V gene. The ends were cut back, 0 bases at V and 7 bases at J, with 14 bases in the middle. This CDR3 has 16 amino acids. The CDR3 loop is CASSVALYAGNSPLHF. The CDR3 DNA follows: TGTGCCAGCAGCGTAGCCCTCTATGCAGGGAATTCACCCCTCCACTTT.

The gene calls are TRBV7-9 and TRBJ1-6; TRBD1 is a possible D gene (6 bases). Looked up from germline, CDR1 is SEHNR and CDR2 is FQNEAQ (reference sequence). V dropped 5 bases and J dropped 10 bases, with 15 bases sitting between them. The CDR3 length is 14 residues. For the CDR3, the DNA is TGTGCCAGCAGCAACGGGCAGGGGCCATCACCCCTCCACTTT. Translating gives CASSNGQGPSPLHF.

This clone was observed a handful of times. The genes are TRBV4-3 and TRBJ1-2, with 8 bases identical to TRBD1. Germline V gene sequence: CDR1 LGHNA, CDR2 YSLEER. With 3 bases clipped from V and 0 bases from J, the junction kept 9 bases outside the gene matches. The CDR3 contains 17 residues. The CDR3 region has the DNA TGCGCCAGCAGCCAGGACATAGGACAGGGCACTAACTATGGCTACACCTTC. This encodes CASSQDIGQGTNYGYTF.

The rearrangement uses TRBV7-2 and TRBJ2-3; TRBD2 might be the D (6 bases). Trimming cost V 5 bases and J 2 bases, with 17 bases left between them. The V gene's germline CDR1 is SGHTA and CDR2 FQGNSA. The CDR3 contains 16 residues. The CDR3, as DNA: TGTGCCAGCAGCCCACCGACTGCGGGAAACACAGATACGCAGTATTTT. Its protein is CASSPPTAGNTDTQYF.